The 31 T cell receptor beta chains reported below all come from one sample, sequenced in a study of cytomegalovirus exposure and HLA in healthy donors. PCR amplification relied on 60 Vbeta primers (plus 13 Jbeta primers). Data came from immunoSEQ multiplex PCR; TCRdb stores just in-frame clones and leaves some out. The top ten clones hold about 7% of a sample with about 100,000 clones, roughly 80% of them seen once. The sequenced material came from PBMCs. These receptors all stem from a man between 35 and 55 years old in good health and CMV-seropositive.

V and J are TRBV2 and TRBJ2-7; maybe TRBD1 (7 bases). Trimming took off 8 bases at V and 7 bases at J, with 18 bases between the two ends. Germline V gives CDR1 SNHLY, CDR2 FYNNEI. CDR3 size: 13 residues. For the CDR3, the DNA is TGTGCCAGCTCAGGGGGGCCTATCTGGGAGCAGTACTTC. Protein product: CASSGGPIWEQYF.

The chain couples TRBV7-8 to TRBJ2-1; D ambiguous. V was clipped by 1 base and J by 6 bases, with 10 bases between them. Germline assignment: CDR1 SGHVS and CDR2 FQNEAQ. CDR3 length equals 14 residues. The CDR3, as DNA: TGTGCCAGCAGCTTAGGACGGGTACCCAATGAGCAGTTCTTC. It is translated as CASSLGRVPNEQFF.

This chain links TRBV10-2 with TRBJ2-7; 9 nucleotides match TRBD2. The CDR3 consists of 16 residues. Germline assignment: CDR1 WSHSY and CDR2 SAAADI. The ends lost 2 bases at V and 0 bases at J; junction bases unmatched: 5. CDR3 region: CASSEIPSGISYEQYF. Written as DNA, the CDR3 is TGCGCCAGCAGTGAGATCCCTAGCGGGATCTCCTACGAGCAGTACTTC.

The rearrangement joins TRBV7-9 to TRBJ1-1; 7 nucleotides line up with TRBD1. CDR1 is SEHNR and CDR2 is FQNEAQ in the germline V gene (reference sequence). The CDR3 runs to 14 residues. Trimming removed 5 bases from V and 1 base from J; junction bases left unmatched: 4. CDR3 DNA sequence: TGTGCCAGCAGCGGCCGGGACAGGAACACTGAAGCTTTCTTT. It yields the protein CASSGRDRNTEAFF. Supplemented by reference TRBV7-9 and TRBJ1-1, the full variable domain reads DTGVSQNPRHKITKRGQNVTFRCDPISEHNRLYWYRQTLGQGPEFLTYFQNEAQLEKSRLLSDRFSAERPKGSFSTLEIQRTEQGDSAMYLCASSGRDRNTEAFFGQGTRLTVV.

The chain couples TRBV4-3 to TRBJ2-7; D is perhaps TRBD1 (6 bases). Trimming left V 3 bases short and J 2 bases short, with 20 bases between. Germline loops: CDR1 LGHNA, CDR2 YSLEER. The CDR3 is 17 amino acids. The CDR3 is CASSHSVGATLTYEQYF. In DNA, the CDR3 is TGCGCCAGCAGCCACTCCGTGGGGGCTACTCTAACCTACGAGCAGTACTTC.

J is TRBJ2-2 and V is TRBV5-4, with D possibly TRBD1 on 5 matching bases. Germline CDR1 SGHNT, CDR2 YYREEE (reference sequence). The CDR3 runs 13 residues. Deletions cut 0 bases from V and 6 bases from J, with 6 bases between. CDR3 sequence: CASSLEGAGELFF. The CDR3 DNA reads TGTGCCAGCAGCTTGGAAGGGGCCGGGGAGCTGTTTTTT. Together with reference TRBV5-4 and TRBJ2-2, the CDR3 gives the full variable domain: ETGVTQSPTHLIKTRGQQVTLRCSSQSGHNTVSWYQQALGQGPQFIFQYYREEENGRGNFPPRFSGLQFPNYSSELNVNALELDDSALYLCASSLEGAGELFFGEGSRLTVL.

V and J are TRBV5-1 and TRBJ1-1; D not resolved. The germline CDR1 and CDR2 sequences are SGHRS and YFSETQ. CDR3 length: 13 residues. Trimming stripped 1 base from V and 1 base from J, with 5 bases between. The CDR3 spells CASSLKQNTEAFF. Written as DNA, the CDR3 is TGCGCCAGCAGCTTGAAACAGAACACTGAAGCTTTCTTT.

The V gene is TRBV9, the J gene TRBJ1-2; no definite D call. Germline-derived CDR1 and CDR2 are SGDLS and YYNGEE. This CDR3 contains 16 residues. V lost 4 bases to trimming and J lost 3 bases, with 19 bases between them. Here the CDR3 reads CASSRSPDIKDYGYTF. The CDR3 DNA reads TGTGCCAGCAGCCGATCCCCAGACATAAAGGACTATGGCTACACCTTC.

In this sample, this clone turned up once. V gene TRBV29-1 combines with J gene TRBJ2-3; D is unclear. In germline, CDR1 is SQVTM, CDR2 ANQGSEA. There are 13 residues in the CDR3. V was shortened by 1 base and J by 0 bases, with 5 bases between the two germline ends. The CDR3: CSVEVASTDTQYF. The DNA of the CDR3 is TGCAGCGTTGAAGTGGCTAGCACAGATACGCAGTATTTT.

The chain links TRBV19 to TRBJ2-3; 9 bases are a match to TRBD1. Germline CDR1 reads LNHDA; CDR2 reads SQIVND (reference sequence). J was trimmed by 5 bases and V by 3 bases; bases with no gene match: 3. This CDR3 contains 14 residues. Here the CDR3 DNA reads TGTGCCAGTAGTATGGGACAGGGTCTAGATACGCAGTATTTT. This codes for CASSMGQGLDTQYF.

This chain links TRBV10-2 with TRBJ2-1; TRBD2 agrees at 11 bases. The CDR3 extends over 14 amino acids. Germline CDR1 is WSHSY and CDR2 is SAAADI. With V trimmed by 8 bases and J by 2 bases, 2 bases remained unmatched. The CDR3, as DNA: TGCGCCAGCCGGACTAGCGGGCCCTACAATGAGCAGTTCTTC. Protein: CASRTSGPYNEQFF.

This clone was seen more than once but under ten times. The genes are TRBV5-1 and TRBJ2-1; 7 nucleotides match TRBD2. After removal of 4 bases from V and 9 bases from J, the junction contained 7 bases not matched to a gene. The CDR3 has 13 amino acids. Germline assignment: CDR1 SGHRS and CDR2 YFSETQ. CDR3 in DNA: TGCGCCAGCAGCGGAGGGACTATCGGTGAGCAGTTCTTC. It encodes CASSGGTIGEQFF.

The chain links TRBV7-2 to TRBJ1-1, with unresolved D. CDR1 is SGHTA and CDR2 is FQGNSA in the germline V gene. Between the trimmed V and J ends, which lost 3 bases and 4 bases, there was a span of 9 bases. The CDR3 runs 13 residues. CDR3 protein: CASSLGARTEAFF. CDR3 in DNA: TGTGCCAGCAGCTTGGGCGCCCGCACTGAAGCTTTCTTT.

The chain carries TRBV9 and TRBJ2-7; D is possibly TRBD1 (5 bases). Germline CDR1 and CDR2: SGDLS and YYNGEE. The CDR3 spans 15 residues. V lost 4 bases to trimming and J lost 0 bases, with 14 bases between them. DNA for the CDR3: TGTGCCAGCAGCCCCCAGGGTTCTAGCTCCTACGAGCAGTACTTC. It yields the protein CASSPQGSSSYEQYF.

The V and J genes are TRBV2 and TRBJ2-3; D might be TRBD1 (6 bases). Trimming stripped 6 bases from V and 0 bases from J, with 19 bases between. This CDR3 region has 17 residues. Germline CDR1 is SNHLY and CDR2 is FYNNEI. The CDR3 reads CASSDPSRTASTDTQYF. The DNA of the CDR3 is TGTGCCAGCAGCGACCCCTCTAGGACAGCCAGCACAGATACGCAGTATTTT.

The V call is TRBV7-2, the J call TRBJ2-5; 8 nucleotides agree with TRBD2. Germline-derived CDR1 and CDR2 are SGHTA and FQGNSA. The CDR3 is 14 amino acids. V shed 6 bases and J 4 bases; nucleotides not matched to a gene: 7. CDR3 loop: CASRVASGLETQYF. The CDR3 region has the DNA TGTGCCAGCAGGGTGGCTAGCGGGTTAGAGACCCAGTACTTC.

V is TRBV13 and J is TRBJ2-7, with 10 positions matching TRBD2. The CDR3 is 17 amino acids. From germline, CDR1 is PRHDT and CDR2 FYEKMQ (reference sequence). With 1 base clipped from V and 7 bases from J, the junction kept 13 bases outside the gene matches. The DNA of the CDR3 is TGTGCCAGCAGCTTAGCCCCCTTCCTAGCGGGAGTCCTGGAGCAGTACTTC. It specifies CASSLAPFLAGVLEQYF. Combining the CDR3 with reference TRBV13 and TRBJ2-7 gives the whole variable domain AAGVIQSPRHLIKEKRETATLKCYPIPRHDTVYWYQQGPGQDPQFLISFYEKMQSDKGSIPDRFSAQQFSDYHSELNMSSLELGDSALYFCASSLAPFLAGVLEQYFGPGTRLTVT.

In regard to this clone: One end of the junction is discordant with germline, which a read error may explain. The gene calls are TRBV7-7 and TRBJ2-5; 9 bases agree with TRBD2. The CDR3 is 14 amino acids. The germline V gene encodes CDR1 SSHAT and CDR2 FNYEAQ (reference sequence). The CDR3 nucleotides are TGTGCTAGCAGCGCTAGCGGGATCCAAGAGACCCAGTACTTC. It is translated as CASSASGIQETQYF.

The V gene is TRBV9, the J gene TRBJ2-2, with 11 nucleotides matching TRBD2. The V gene end was trimmed by 1 base and the J gene end by 4 bases; junction bases not matched to a gene: 9. Per the germline V gene, CDR1 is SGDLS and CDR2 is YYNGEE. This CDR3 is 18 amino acids long. CDR3 amino acids: CASSVWASGRPGTGELFF. CDR3 bases: TGTGCCAGCAGCGTATGGGCTAGCGGGAGGCCGGGCACCGGGGAGCTGTTTTTT.

This chain connects TRBV28 to TRBJ2-1; 14 positions match TRBD2. The V and J ends lost 6 bases and 9 bases, in that order; junction bases with no gene match: 7. The germline CDR1 and CDR2 sequences are MDHEN and SYDVKM. This CDR3 has 15 residues. The CDR3 reads CASRETSGREGEQFF. CDR3 DNA sequence: TGTGCCAGCAGGGAGACTAGCGGGAGGGAAGGTGAGCAGTTCTTC. Variable domain in full (rest from reference TRBV28 and TRBJ2-1): DVKVTQSSRYLVKRTGEKVFLECVQDMDHENMFWYRQDPGLGLRLIYFSYDVKMKEKGDIPEGYSVSREKKERFSLILESASTNQTSMYLCASRETSGREGEQFFGPGTRLTVL.

This chain links TRBV2 with TRBJ2-5, with 7 bases identical to TRBD2. V dropped 4 bases and J dropped 0; count of bases not matched to a gene: 5. Germline CDR1 reads SNHLY; CDR2 reads FYNNEI. The CDR3 has 15 residues. The CDR3 here is CASSVRAGYQETQYF. Here the CDR3 DNA reads TGTGCCAGCAGTGTCCGAGCGGGATACCAAGAGACCCAGTACTTC.

This chain connects TRBV28 to TRBJ1-2; a weak D match, TRBD1 (6 bases). Between the trimmed V and J ends, which lost 6 bases and 1 base, there was a span of 9 bases. This CDR3 has 13 residues. CDR1 and CDR2 from the germline V gene are MDHEN and SYDVKM. Here the CDR3 DNA reads TGTGCCAGCAGGGGGGCCGATAACTATGGCTACACCTTC. Its translation: CASRGADNYGYTF.

J is TRBJ2-7 and V is TRBV6-6; 12 bases agree with TRBD2. Germline assignment: CDR1 MNHNY and CDR2 SVGAGI (reference sequence). The junction had 9 bases not matched to a gene; V was cut back by 7 bases and J by 5 bases. The CDR3 covers 15 residues. The DNA of the CDR3 is TGTGCCAGCACCCCGGCGGCTAGCGGGGGGGACGAGCAGTACTTC. Residues: CASTPAASGGDEQYF.

The rearrangement links TRBV27 to TRBJ1-1; TRBD1 might be the D (6 bases). CDR3 size: 15 residues. Deletions cut 2 bases from V and 4 bases from J, with 14 bases between. Germline CDR1 reads MNHEY; CDR2 reads SMNVEV (reference sequence). The CDR3 DNA sequence: TGTGCCAGCAGTTTAGGTCAGGGGTTTAGCACTGAAGCTTTCTTT. Protein sequence: CASSLGQGFSTEAFF.

This clone was observed once. CDR3 nucleotides: TGTGCCAGCAGTGATTCGTCGGGTCAGCCCCAGCATTTT. The encoded protein is CASSDSSGQPQHF. This rearrangement joins TRBV6-1 to TRBJ1-5, with unresolved D. Between the trimmed V and J ends, which lost 3 bases and 6 bases, there was a span of 9 bases. From germline, CDR1 is MNHNS and CDR2 SASEGT. The CDR3 sequence is 13 residues long.

This clone was seen a single time. The V and J genes are TRBV7-9 and TRBJ2-5; 12 positions match TRBD2. Germline V CDR1 and CDR2: SEHNR, FQNEAQ (reference sequence). J gave up 1 base and V 5 bases, and 2 bases lay outside the gene matches. This CDR3 comprises 15 residues. This chain's CDR3 is CASSKLAGGQETQYF. The DNA of the CDR3 is TGTGCCAGCAGCAAACTAGCGGGAGGCCAAGAGACCCAGTACTTC. Looking up the rest from reference TRBV7-9 and TRBJ2-5 gives the full variable domain: DTGVSQNPRHKITKRGQNVTFRCDPISEHNRLYWYRQTLGQGPEFLTYFQNEAQLEKSRLLSDRFSAERPKGSFSTLEIQRTEQGDSAMYLCASSKLAGGQETQYFGPGTRLLVL.

V is TRBV7-8 and J is TRBJ2-3; possible D gene TRBD2, 6 bases. Per germline, CDR1 SGHVS and CDR2 FQNEAQ. This CDR3 has 15 amino acids. V shed 7 bases and J shed 1 base, with 15 bases lying between them. CDR3 in DNA: TGTGCCAGCACCCGGGGGTGGGGAGGCACAGATACGCAGTATTTT. Protein: CASTRGWGGTDTQYF.

The rearrangement joins TRBV19 to TRBJ1-5; 7 bases agree with TRBD1. The CDR3 consists of 14 residues. Per germline, CDR1 LNHDA and CDR2 SQIVND (reference sequence). V shed 6 bases and J 3 bases; nucleotides not matched to a gene: 5. The CDR3 sequence: CASRRDRDNQPQHF. The DNA for the CDR3 is TGTGCCAGTAGGCGGGACAGAGACAATCAGCCCCAGCATTTT.

This chain connects TRBV28 to TRBJ2-5; TRBD1 matches at 8 bases. Trimming removed 6 bases from V and 0 bases from J; junction bases left unmatched: 6. The CDR3 has 15 amino acids. Per germline, CDR1 MDHEN and CDR2 SYDVKM. CDR3 sequence reads: CASSSRDRYQETQYF. DNA for the CDR3: TGTGCCAGCAGCTCTCGGGACAGGTACCAAGAGACCCAGTACTTC.

The genes are TRBV27 and TRBJ1-2; D is possibly TRBD1 (5 bases). This CDR3 spans 14 amino acids. Trimming left V 8 bases short and J 0 bases short, with 13 bases between. Germline V gene sequence: CDR1 MNHEY, CDR2 SMNVEV (reference sequence). CDR3 residues: CASRTGGANYGYTF. Written as DNA, the CDR3 is TGTGCCAGCCGAACAGGCGGAGCTAACTATGGCTACACCTTC.

The genes are TRBV19 and TRBJ2-1; 12 bases align to TRBD2. The CDR3 covers 18 residues. Trimming removed 6 bases from V and 1 base from J; junction bases left unmatched: 10. Per the germline V gene, CDR1 is LNHDA and CDR2 is SQIVND (reference sequence). CDR3: CASSTLAGGPRSYNEQFF. In nucleotides, the CDR3 is TGTGCCAGTAGCACTCTAGCGGGGGGGCCTCGGTCCTACAATGAGCAGTTCTTC.